A selection of T cell receptor beta chains follows, all from one sample in a study of OX40 agonist ivuxolimab in advanced cancers. Some clones are missing from TCRdb's copy, which holds only in-frame ones; the method was immunoSEQ multiplex PCR. This sample carries 70,000 or so clones, about 85% of them seen once, and the ten largest clones take roughly 15%. Specimen: CD4+ or CD8+ T cells sorted from blood, collected in a trial of the OX40 agonist ivuxolimab. These receptors all stem from an adult with an advanced solid tumor such as melanoma, head and neck, liver or kidney cancer. Each CDR3 is given with its conserved first and last residue. A D gene is named only where the DNA matches it firmly. Size is omitted from some rows. Given values are once, few, many or a class for expanded clones.

j_call: TRBJ1-5
d_call: .
v_call: TRBV6-6
clone_size: .
cdr3_aa: CASGQTNQPQHF
cdr3_nt: TGTGCCAGCGGGCAGACCAATCAGCCCCAGCATTTT

j_call: TRBJ2-2
d_call: .
v_call: TRBV5-1
clone_size: .
cdr3_aa: CASSLRGRNTGELFF
cdr3_nt: TGCGCCAGCAGCTTAAGGGGCAGAAACACCGGGGAGCTGTTTTTT

j_call: TRBJ2-7
d_call: TRBD2
v_call: TRBV29-1
clone_size: .
cdr3_aa: CSVARSAGVNEQYF
cdr3_nt: TGCAGCGTCGCTAGAAGCGCGGGAGTGAACGAGCAGTACTTC

j_call: TRBJ1-4
d_call: .
v_call: TRBV7-9
clone_size: .
cdr3_aa: CASSSRETNEKLFF
cdr3_nt: TGTGCCAGCAGCTCCCGGGAGACTAATGAAAAACTGTTTTTT

j_call: TRBJ1-2
d_call: TRBD1
v_call: TRBV7-9
clone_size: .
cdr3_aa: CASSSGTGGPLGGYTF
cdr3_nt: TGTGCCAGCAGCTCCGGGACAGGGGGCCCCCTGGGTGGCTACACCTTC

j_call: TRBJ2-2
d_call: TRBD1
v_call: TRBV5-4
clone_size: .
cdr3_aa: CASSPAGTALNTGELFF
cdr3_nt: TGTGCCAGCAGCCCCGCCGGGACAGCCCTCAACACCGGGGAGCTGTTTTTT

j_call: TRBJ2-5
d_call: .
v_call: TRBV29-1
clone_size: .
cdr3_aa: CSVEGPGVPQYF
cdr3_nt: TGCAGCGTTGAAGGGCCAGGGGTACCCCAGTACTTC

j_call: TRBJ2-1
d_call: .
v_call: TRBV4-1
clone_size: .
cdr3_aa: CASSHMDWGDNEQFF
cdr3_nt: TGCGCCAGCAGCCACATGGACTGGGGAGACAATGAGCAGTTCTTC

j_call: TRBJ1-5
d_call: .
v_call: TRBV5-1
clone_size: .
cdr3_aa: CASSLGAGGNQPQHF
cdr3_nt: TGCGCCAGCAGCTTGGGGGCAGGTGGCAATCAGCCCCAGCATTTT

j_call: TRBJ2-2
d_call: TRBD2
v_call: TRBV19
clone_size: .
cdr3_aa: CASGLAGGHGELFF
cdr3_nt: TGTGCCAGCGGACTAGCGGGAGGGCACGGGGAGCTGTTTTTT

j_call: TRBJ1-1
d_call: .
v_call: TRBV12-5
clone_size: .
cdr3_aa: CASARTNTEAFF
cdr3_nt: TGTGCTAGTGCCCGGACGAACACTGAAGCTTTCTTT

j_call: TRBJ2-2
d_call: .
v_call: TRBV19
clone_size: .
cdr3_aa: CASSIRWGTGELFF
cdr3_nt: TGTGCCAGTAGTATTAGATGGGGCACCGGGGAGCTGTTTTTT

j_call: TRBJ2-7
d_call: .
v_call: TRBV6-6
clone_size: once
cdr3_aa: CASSTSGSYEQYF
cdr3_nt: TGTGCCAGCAGTACCTCGGGATCCTACGAGCAGTACTTC

j_call: TRBJ1-1
d_call: TRBD1
v_call: TRBV6-6
clone_size: .
cdr3_aa: CASSYPGQGAFF
cdr3_nt: TGTGCCAGCAGTTACCCGGGACAGGGAGCTTTCTTT

j_call: TRBJ2-7
d_call: TRBD1
v_call: TRBV2
clone_size: .
cdr3_aa: CASSDRTGNYEQYF
cdr3_nt: TGTGCCAGCAGCGATAGGACAGGGAATTACGAGCAGTACTTC

j_call: TRBJ2-7
d_call: TRBD2
v_call: TRBV19
clone_size: .
cdr3_aa: CASSKRAGASYEQYF
cdr3_nt: TGTGCCAGTAGTAAGAGGGCGGGAGCCTCCTACGAGCAGTACTTC

j_call: TRBJ2-1
d_call: .
v_call: TRBV29-1
clone_size: .
cdr3_aa: CSVERPTFSYNEQFF
cdr3_nt: TGCAGCGTTGAACGGCCCACTTTCTCCTACAATGAGCAGTTCTTC

j_call: TRBJ2-7
d_call: TRBD1
v_call: TRBV6-1
clone_size: .
cdr3_aa: CASSRSRTGTYEQYF
cdr3_nt: TGTGCCAGCAGCCGATCAAGGACAGGAACCTACGAGCAGTACTTC

j_call: TRBJ1-3
d_call: .
v_call: TRBV7-2
clone_size: .
cdr3_aa: CASSASTGSGNTIYF
cdr3_nt: TGTGCCAGCAGCGCGTCAACAGGCTCTGGAAACACCATATATTTT

j_call: TRBJ2-1
d_call: .
v_call: TRBV29-1
clone_size: .
cdr3_aa: CSVEERAYNEQFF
cdr3_nt: TGCAGCGTTGAAGAGCGGGCCTACAATGAGCAGTTCTTC

j_call: TRBJ2-5
d_call: .
v_call: TRBV7-9
clone_size: .
cdr3_aa: CASSPGGRVEETQYF
cdr3_nt: TGTGCCAGCAGCCCCGGAGGCCGGGTTGAGGAGACCCAGTACTTC

j_call: TRBJ2-5
d_call: .
v_call: TRBV6-1
clone_size: .
cdr3_aa: CASSELRQTHQETQYF
cdr3_nt: TGTGCCAGCAGTGAGCTCCGACAGACCCACCAAGAGACCCAGTACTTC

j_call: TRBJ2-1
d_call: TRBD1
v_call: TRBV11-2
clone_size: .
cdr3_aa: CASSLSGTAYNEQFF
cdr3_nt: TGTGCCAGCAGCTTATCCGGGACAGCGTACAATGAGCAGTTCTTC

j_call: TRBJ1-2
d_call: TRBD1
v_call: TRBV6-6
clone_size: .
cdr3_aa: CASSFLDRVGYTF
cdr3_nt: TGTGCCAGCAGTTTCCTGGACAGGGTTGGCTACACCTTC

j_call: TRBJ1-1
d_call: .
v_call: TRBV7-6
clone_size: once
cdr3_aa: CASSSTGEAFF
cdr3_nt: TGTGCCAGCAGCTCGACAGGTGAAGCTTTCTTT

j_call: TRBJ2-1
d_call: .
v_call: TRBV6-5
clone_size: .
cdr3_aa: CASRWSRTGEQFF
cdr3_nt: TGTGCCAGCAGATGGTCACGAACGGGGGAGCAGTTCTTC

j_call: TRBJ1-3
d_call: TRBD1
v_call: TRBV23-1
clone_size: .
cdr3_aa: CASSWGQNSGNTIYF
cdr3_nt: TGCGCCAGCAGTTGGGGACAGAACTCTGGAAACACCATATATTTT

j_call: TRBJ2-1
d_call: TRBD2
v_call: TRBV6-5
clone_size: .
cdr3_aa: CASKLAGGMGNEQFF
cdr3_nt: TGTGCCAGCAAATTAGCGGGAGGAATGGGTAATGAGCAGTTCTTC

j_call: TRBJ2-5
d_call: .
v_call: TRBV5-5
clone_size: .
cdr3_aa: CASSLLPREETQYF
cdr3_nt: TGTGCCAGCAGCTTGCTCCCTAGGGAAGAGACCCAGTACTTC

j_call: TRBJ1-4
d_call: .
v_call: TRBV5-4
clone_size: .
cdr3_aa: CASSRGGFTGNEKLFF
cdr3_nt: TGTGCCAGCAGCCGCGGAGGGTTTACTGGTAATGAAAAACTGTTTTTT

j_call: TRBJ1-5
d_call: TRBD1
v_call: TRBV7-9
clone_size: .
cdr3_aa: CATGGDRVEPQHF
cdr3_nt: TGTGCCACCGGCGGGGACAGGGTTGAGCCCCAGCATTTT

j_call: TRBJ2-3
d_call: .
v_call: TRBV19
clone_size: .
cdr3_aa: CASSHPGVLTDTQYF
cdr3_nt: TGTGCCAGTAGCCACCCAGGGGTTCTCACAGATACGCAGTATTTT

j_call: TRBJ2-7
d_call: .
v_call: TRBV18
clone_size: .
cdr3_aa: CASSPASTYEQYF
cdr3_nt: TGTGCCAGCTCACCTGCCTCGACCTACGAGCAGTACTTC

j_call: TRBJ2-7
d_call: TRBD2
v_call: TRBV5-4
clone_size: .
cdr3_aa: CASSRGDRYSYEQYF
cdr3_nt: TGTGCCAGCAGCCGGGGGGACCGCTACTCCTACGAGCAGTACTTC

j_call: TRBJ2-1
d_call: .
v_call: TRBV5-4
clone_size: .
cdr3_aa: CASSLVRGEQFF
cdr3_nt: TGTGCCAGCAGCTTGGTTAGGGGTGAGCAGTTCTTC

j_call: TRBJ1-6
d_call: .
v_call: TRBV5-6
clone_size: .
cdr3_aa: CASSSLATAYSPLHF
cdr3_nt: TGTGCCAGCAGCTCCCTGGCGACAGCTTATTCACCCCTCCACTTT

j_call: TRBJ2-5
d_call: TRBD1
v_call: TRBV5-8
clone_size: .
cdr3_aa: CASSLWRTGPQETQYF
cdr3_nt: TGTGCCAGCAGCTTGTGGCGGACAGGGCCCCAAGAGACCCAGTACTTC

j_call: TRBJ2-7
d_call: .
v_call: TRBV18
clone_size: .
cdr3_aa: CASVGNAGGNEQYF
cdr3_nt: TGTGCCAGCGTGGGTAACGCAGGGGGGAACGAGCAGTACTTC

j_call: TRBJ2-3
d_call: TRBD2
v_call: TRBV11-2
clone_size: .
cdr3_aa: CASSSQGLAGDTQYF
cdr3_nt: TGTGCCAGCAGCTCCCAGGGACTAGCGGGAGATACGCAGTATTTT

j_call: TRBJ1-1
d_call: .
v_call: TRBV15
clone_size: .
cdr3_aa: CATSRDEARTEAFF
cdr3_nt: TGTGCCACCAGCAGAGATGAGGCCCGGACTGAAGCTTTCTTT

j_call: TRBJ2-4
d_call: TRBD1
v_call: TRBV7-9
clone_size: .
cdr3_aa: CASSLGQGNIQYF
cdr3_nt: TGTGCCAGCAGCTTAGGACAGGGCAACATTCAGTACTTC

j_call: TRBJ1-2
d_call: TRBD1
v_call: TRBV6-1
clone_size: .
cdr3_aa: CASSETGWSNYGYTF
cdr3_nt: TGTGCCAGCAGTGAGACAGGGTGGTCTAACTATGGCTACACCTTC

j_call: TRBJ2-7
d_call: TRBD2
v_call: TRBV4-1
clone_size: once
cdr3_aa: CASSQSRGLAGGNYEQYF
cdr3_nt: TGCGCCAGCAGCCAATCAAGGGGACTAGCGGGAGGGAACTACGAGCAGTACTTC

j_call: TRBJ1-2
d_call: .
v_call: TRBV14
clone_size: .
cdr3_aa: CASSQDLGELPYGYTF
cdr3_nt: TGTGCCAGCAGCCAAGATCTAGGGGAACTACCCTATGGCTACACCTTC

j_call: TRBJ2-5
d_call: .
v_call: TRBV7-6
clone_size: .
cdr3_aa: CASSLRSPWETQYF
cdr3_nt: TGTGCCAGCAGCTTGAGGTCTCCTTGGGAGACCCAGTACTTC

j_call: TRBJ1-1
d_call: TRBD1
v_call: TRBV2
clone_size: .
cdr3_aa: CASTASTGRPTEAFF
cdr3_nt: TGTGCCAGCACCGCATCGACAGGGAGGCCCACTGAAGCTTTCTTT

j_call: TRBJ2-1
d_call: TRBD2
v_call: TRBV19
clone_size: .
cdr3_aa: CASTPGLAGGEEQFF
cdr3_nt: TGTGCCAGTACCCCGGGACTAGCGGGAGGGGAGGAGCAGTTCTTC

j_call: TRBJ1-4
d_call: TRBD1
v_call: TRBV28
clone_size: .
cdr3_aa: CASRPRDRGPSEKLFF
cdr3_nt: TGTGCCAGCAGACCCCGGGACAGGGGGCCGAGTGAAAAACTGTTTTTT

j_call: TRBJ1-2
d_call: .
v_call: TRBV10-3
clone_size: .
cdr3_aa: CAISESSGIRGVHGYTF
cdr3_nt: TGTGCCATCAGTGAGTCTTCTGGTATTCGGGGGGTCCATGGCTACACCTTC